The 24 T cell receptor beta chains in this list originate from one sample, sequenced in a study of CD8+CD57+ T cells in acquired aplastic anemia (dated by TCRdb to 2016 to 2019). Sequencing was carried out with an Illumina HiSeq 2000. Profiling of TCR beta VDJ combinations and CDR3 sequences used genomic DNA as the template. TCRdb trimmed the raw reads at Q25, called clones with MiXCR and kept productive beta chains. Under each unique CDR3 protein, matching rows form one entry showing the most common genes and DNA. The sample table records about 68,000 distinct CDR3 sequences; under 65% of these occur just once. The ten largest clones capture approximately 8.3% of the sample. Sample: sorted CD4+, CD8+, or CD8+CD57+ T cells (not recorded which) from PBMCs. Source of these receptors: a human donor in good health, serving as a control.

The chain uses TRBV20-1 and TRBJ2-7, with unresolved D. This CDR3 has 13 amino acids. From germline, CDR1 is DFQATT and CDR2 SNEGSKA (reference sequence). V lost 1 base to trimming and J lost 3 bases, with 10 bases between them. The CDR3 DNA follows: TGCAGTGCTAGAGGTCTAGAGGACTACGAGCAGTACTTC. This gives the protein CSARGLEDYEQYF.

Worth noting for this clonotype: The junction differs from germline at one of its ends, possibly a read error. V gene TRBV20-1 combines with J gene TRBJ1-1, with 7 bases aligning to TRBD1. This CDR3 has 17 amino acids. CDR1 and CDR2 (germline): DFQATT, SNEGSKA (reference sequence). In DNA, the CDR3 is TGCAGCGCTAGAGGGGACGGACAGGAAAATCCGAACACTGAAGCTTTCTTT. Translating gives CSARGDGQENPNTEAFF.

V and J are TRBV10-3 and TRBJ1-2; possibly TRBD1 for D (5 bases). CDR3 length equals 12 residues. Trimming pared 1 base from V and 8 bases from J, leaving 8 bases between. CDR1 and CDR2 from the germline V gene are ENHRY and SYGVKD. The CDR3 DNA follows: TGTGCCATCAGTGAGTTAGGGGCCGGCTACACCTTC. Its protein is CAISELGAGYTF.

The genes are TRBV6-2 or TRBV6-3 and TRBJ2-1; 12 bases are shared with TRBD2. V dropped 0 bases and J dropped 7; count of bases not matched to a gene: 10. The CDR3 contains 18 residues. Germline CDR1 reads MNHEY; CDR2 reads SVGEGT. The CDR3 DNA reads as TGTGCCAGCAGTTACTCCCCCCTAGGACTAGCGGGGAAGAATGAGCAGTTCTTC. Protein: CASSYSPLGLAGKNEQFF.

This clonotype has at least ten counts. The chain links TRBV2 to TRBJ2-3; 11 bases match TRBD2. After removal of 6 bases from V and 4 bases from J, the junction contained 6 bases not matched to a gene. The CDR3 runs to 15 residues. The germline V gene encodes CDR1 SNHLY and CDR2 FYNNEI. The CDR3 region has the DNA TGTGCCAGCAGCCCTCTAGCGGGGGGCTCAGATACGCAGTATTTT. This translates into CASSPLAGGSDTQYF.

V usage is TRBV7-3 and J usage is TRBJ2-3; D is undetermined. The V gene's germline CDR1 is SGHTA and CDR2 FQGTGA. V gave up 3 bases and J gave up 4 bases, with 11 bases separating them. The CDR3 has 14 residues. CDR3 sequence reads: CASSFRVPADTQYF. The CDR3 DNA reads TGTGCCAGCAGCTTTAGGGTCCCCGCAGATACGCAGTATTTT.

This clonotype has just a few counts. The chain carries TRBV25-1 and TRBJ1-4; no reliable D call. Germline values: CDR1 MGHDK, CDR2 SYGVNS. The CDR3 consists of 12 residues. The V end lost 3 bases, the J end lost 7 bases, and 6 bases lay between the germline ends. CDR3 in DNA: TGTGCCAGCAGTGATGCGTCTGAAAAACTGTTTTTT. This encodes CASSDASEKLFF.

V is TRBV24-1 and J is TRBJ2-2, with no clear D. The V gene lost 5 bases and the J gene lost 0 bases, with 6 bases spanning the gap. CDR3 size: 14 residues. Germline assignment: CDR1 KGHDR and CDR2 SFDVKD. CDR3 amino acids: CATSARSNTGELFF. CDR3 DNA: TGTGCCACCAGTGCGCGGTCGAACACCGGGGAGCTGTTTTTT.

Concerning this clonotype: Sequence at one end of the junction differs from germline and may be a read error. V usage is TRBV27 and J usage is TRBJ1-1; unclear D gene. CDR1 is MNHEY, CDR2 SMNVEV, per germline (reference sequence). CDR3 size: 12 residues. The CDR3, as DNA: TGTGCCGGCAGCTCAGGAAACACTGAAGCTTTCTTT. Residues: CAGSSGNTEAFF.

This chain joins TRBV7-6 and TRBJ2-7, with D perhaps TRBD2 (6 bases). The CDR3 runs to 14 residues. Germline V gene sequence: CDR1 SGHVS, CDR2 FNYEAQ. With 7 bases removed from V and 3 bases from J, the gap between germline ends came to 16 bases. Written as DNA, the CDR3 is TGTGCCAGCACAAACGGCGGGAAGATCTACGAGCAGTACTTC. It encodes CASTNGGKIYEQYF.

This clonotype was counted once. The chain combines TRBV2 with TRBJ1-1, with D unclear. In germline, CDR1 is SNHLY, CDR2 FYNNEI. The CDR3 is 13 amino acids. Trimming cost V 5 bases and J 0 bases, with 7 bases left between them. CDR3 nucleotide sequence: TGTGCCAGCAGTATAGACCTGAACACTGAAGCTTTCTTT. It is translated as CASSIDLNTEAFF.

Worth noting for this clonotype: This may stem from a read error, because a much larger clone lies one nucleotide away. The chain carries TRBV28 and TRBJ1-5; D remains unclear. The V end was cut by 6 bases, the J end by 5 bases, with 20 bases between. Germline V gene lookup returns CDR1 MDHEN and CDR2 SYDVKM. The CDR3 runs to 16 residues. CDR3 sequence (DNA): TGTGCCAGCAGCCCCGGAGGACTTGGGAGCTATCAGCCCCAGCATTTT. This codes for CASSPGGLGSYQPQHF.

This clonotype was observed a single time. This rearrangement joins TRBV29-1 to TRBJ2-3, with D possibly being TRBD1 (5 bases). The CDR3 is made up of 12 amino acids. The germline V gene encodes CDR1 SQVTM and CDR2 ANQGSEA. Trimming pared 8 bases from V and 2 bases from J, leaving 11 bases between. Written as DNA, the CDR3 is TGCAGCACCCATGGGGCCACAGATACGCAGTATTTT. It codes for CSTHGATDTQYF.

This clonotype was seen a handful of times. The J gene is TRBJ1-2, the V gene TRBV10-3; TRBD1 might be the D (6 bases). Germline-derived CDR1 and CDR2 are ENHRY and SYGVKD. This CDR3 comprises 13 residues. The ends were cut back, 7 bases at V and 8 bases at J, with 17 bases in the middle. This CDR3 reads CAITQDRSRGYTF. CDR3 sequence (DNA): TGTGCCATCACCCAGGACAGATCGCGGGGCTACACCTTC.

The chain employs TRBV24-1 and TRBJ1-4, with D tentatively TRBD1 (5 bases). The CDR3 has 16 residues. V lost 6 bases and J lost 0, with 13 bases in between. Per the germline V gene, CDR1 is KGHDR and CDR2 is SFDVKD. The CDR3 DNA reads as TGTGCCACCAGTCCTGGGACCAGACCAACTAATGAAAAACTGTTTTTT. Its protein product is CATSPGTRPTNEKLFF.

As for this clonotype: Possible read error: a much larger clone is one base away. The CDR3 protein is CASSSRDRGLANERLFF. The DNA for the CDR3 is TGTGCCAGCAGCTCGAGGGACAGGGGTTTGGCTAATGAAAGACTGTTTTTT. This chain links TRBV11-2 with TRBJ1-4, with 10 bases matching TRBD1. CDR3 length: 17 residues. CDR1 is SGHAT and CDR2 is FQNNGV in the germline V gene.

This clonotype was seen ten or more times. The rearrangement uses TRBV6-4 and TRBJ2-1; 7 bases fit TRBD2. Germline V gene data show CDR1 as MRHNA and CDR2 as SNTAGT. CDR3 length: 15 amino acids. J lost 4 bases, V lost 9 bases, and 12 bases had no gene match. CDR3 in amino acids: CASFPGTTRYNEQFF. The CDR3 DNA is TGTGCCAGTTTTCCCGGGACTACCCGTTACAATGAGCAGTTCTTC.

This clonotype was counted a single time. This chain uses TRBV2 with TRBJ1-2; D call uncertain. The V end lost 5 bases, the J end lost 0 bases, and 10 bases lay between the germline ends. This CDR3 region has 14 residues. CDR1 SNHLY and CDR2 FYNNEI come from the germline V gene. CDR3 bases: TGTGCCAGCAGTTTGCAGCCAGCTAACTATGGCTACACCTTC. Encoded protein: CASSLQPANYGYTF.

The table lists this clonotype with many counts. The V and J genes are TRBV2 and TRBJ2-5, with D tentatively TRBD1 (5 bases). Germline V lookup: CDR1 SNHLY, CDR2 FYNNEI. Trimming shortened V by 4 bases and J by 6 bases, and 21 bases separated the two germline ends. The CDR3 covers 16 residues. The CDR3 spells CASSASPTDRRKTQYF. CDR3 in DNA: TGTGCCAGCAGTGCCTCCCCGACAGATCGCAGGAAGACCCAGTACTTC.

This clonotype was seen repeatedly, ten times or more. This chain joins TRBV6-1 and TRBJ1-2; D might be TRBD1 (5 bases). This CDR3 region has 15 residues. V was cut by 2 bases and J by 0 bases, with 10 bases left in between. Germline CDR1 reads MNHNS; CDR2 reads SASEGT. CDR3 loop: CASSESAGSNYGYTF. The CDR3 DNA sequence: TGTGCCAGCAGTGAATCCGCAGGGTCTAACTATGGCTACACCTTC.

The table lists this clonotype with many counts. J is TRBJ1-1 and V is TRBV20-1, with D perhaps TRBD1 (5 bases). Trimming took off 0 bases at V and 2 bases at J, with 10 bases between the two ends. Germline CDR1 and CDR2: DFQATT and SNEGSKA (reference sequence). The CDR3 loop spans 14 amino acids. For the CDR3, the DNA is TGCAGTGCTAGAGATACCGGGGCCAACACTGAAGCTTTCTTT. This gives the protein CSARDTGANTEAFF.

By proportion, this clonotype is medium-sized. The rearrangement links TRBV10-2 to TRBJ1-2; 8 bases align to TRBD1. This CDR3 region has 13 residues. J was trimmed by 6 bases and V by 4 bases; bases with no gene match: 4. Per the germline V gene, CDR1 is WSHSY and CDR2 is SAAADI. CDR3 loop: CASSAGTGDGYTF. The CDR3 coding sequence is TGCGCCAGCAGTGCCGGGACAGGAGATGGCTACACCTTC.

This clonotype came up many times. The CDR3 bases are TGTGCCAGCAACCGACATGTGAACTATGGCTACACCTTC. Translated, it gives CASNRHVNYGYTF. J is TRBJ1-2 and V is TRBV6-1; D ambiguous. This CDR3 comprises 13 residues. V lost 7 bases and J lost 2, with 11 bases in between. Germline CDR1 and CDR2: MNHNS and SASEGT.

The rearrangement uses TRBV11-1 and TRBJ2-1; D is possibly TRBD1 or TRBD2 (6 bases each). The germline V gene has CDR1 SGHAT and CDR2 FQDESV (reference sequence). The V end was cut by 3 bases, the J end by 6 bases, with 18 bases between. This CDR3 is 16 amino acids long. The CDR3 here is CASSFDEGGGVNEQFF. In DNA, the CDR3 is TGTGCCAGCAGCTTTGATGAGGGGGGCGGCGTCAATGAGCAGTTCTTC.